This entry lists 22 T cell receptor beta chains sequenced from one sample in a study of T-cell memory formation after mild COVID-19. TCRdb re-analysed the 5' RACE reads in MiXCR, keeping a single row per CDR3 protein. The sample carries hundreds of thousands of distinct CDR3 sequences, about 19% recorded once. The sequenced material came from PBMCs or a T cell subset sorted from them (not recorded which). These TCRs come from an adult woman who had mild COVID-19 (a few samples of this study predate the infection). Cell type and time point are not known.

This clonotype occurred a few times. The CDR3 reads CASSFGDRKNTDTQYF. CDR3 nucleotides: TGTGCCAGCAGCTTTGGAGACAGAAAGAACACAGATACGCAGTATTTT. The chain joins TRBV7-3 to TRBJ2-3; maybe TRBD1 (5 bases). Germline V lookup: CDR1 SGHTA, CDR2 FQGTGA. Trimming removed 3 bases at V and 2 bases at J, with 15 bases between. The CDR3 is made up of 16 amino acids.

This clonotype has more than one count but fewer than ten. This chain connects TRBV4-2 to TRBJ2-1, with 7 bases fitting TRBD2. The germline gives CDR1 LGHNA, CDR2 YNFKEQ. V lost 0 bases to trimming and J lost 5 bases; unmatched junction nucleotides: 10. This CDR3 comprises 17 residues. The CDR3 region is CASSQDVVRSGNNEQFF. The CDR3 coding sequence is TGTGCCAGCAGCCAAGATGTTGTAAGAAGCGGGAACAATGAGCAGTTCTTC.

The V gene is TRBV7-6, the J gene TRBJ2-1, with D possibly being TRBD1 (5 bases). Germline assignment: CDR1 SGHVS and CDR2 FNYEAQ. The CDR3 has 15 amino acids. Between the trimmed V and J ends, which lost 5 bases and 0 bases, there was a span of 11 bases. As DNA, the CDR3 is TGTGCCAGCAGCGGGGCGCCCAGCTCCTACAATGAGCAGTTCTTC. This translates into CASSGAPSSYNEQFF.

The chain joins TRBV5-1 to TRBJ1-1; TRBD1 agrees at 7 bases. V was clipped by 3 bases and J by 8 bases; unmatched bases: 10. The CDR3 is made up of 14 amino acids. CDR1 is SGHRS and CDR2 is YFSETQ in the germline V gene. CDR3 in DNA: TGCGCCAGCAGCTCCCACACCCGGGACAGCGAAGCTTTCTTT. This gives the protein CASSSHTRDSEAFF.

This clonotype was observed a few times. The genes are TRBV5-6 and TRBJ2-1; 8 bases align to TRBD1. The CDR3 is 15 residues long. V trimming: 4 bases; J trimming: 6 bases; junction bases outside the gene matches: 9. CDR1 is SGHDT and CDR2 is YYEEEE in the germline V gene. The CDR3 spells CASSPRQGAINEQFF. The DNA for the CDR3 is TGTGCCAGCAGCCCGCGGCAGGGGGCGATCAATGAGCAGTTCTTC. Drawing the rest from reference TRBV5-6 and TRBJ2-1, the complete variable domain is DAGVTQSPTHLIKTRGQQVTLRCSPKSGHDTVSWYQQALGQGPQFIFQYYEEEERQRGNFPDRFSGHQFPNYSSELNVNALLLGDSALYLCASSPRQGAINEQFFGPGTRLTVL.

This chain joins TRBV3-1 and TRBJ2-1, with 9 bases fitting TRBD1. Germline CDR1 and CDR2: LGHDT and YNNKEL (reference sequence). The CDR3 totals 15 residues. V shed 0 bases and J 4 bases; nucleotides not matched to a gene: 1. DNA for the CDR3: TGTGCCAGCAGCCAAGAAGGACAGGGGTACAATGAGCAGTTCTTC. It codes for CASSQEGQGYNEQFF.

This clonotype has a handful of counts. The chain combines TRBV4-3 with TRBJ2-7; maybe TRBD2 (6 bases). V was shortened by 0 bases and J by 7 bases, with 16 bases between the two germline ends. The CDR3 is 15 amino acids. Looked up from germline, CDR1 is LGHNA and CDR2 is YSLEER. CDR3 bases: TGCGCCAGCAGCCAAGAAGGGACTGGGGTCGGTGAGCAGTACTTC. Protein product: CASSQEGTGVGEQYF.

This chain joins TRBV2 and TRBJ2-1; D is uncertain. Germline CDR1 is SNHLY and CDR2 is FYNNEI. Trimming took 7 bases from V and 5 from J, leaving 12 bases between them. The CDR3 is made up of 13 amino acids. The chain's CDR3 is CASNHPRHNEQFF. The CDR3, as DNA: TGTGCCAGCAATCATCCTAGGCACAATGAGCAGTTCTTC.

Only a few counts were recorded for this clonotype. The rearrangement uses TRBV5-5 and TRBJ1-6; tentative D call: TRBD1 (6 bases). This CDR3 region has 16 residues. V was cut by 4 bases and J by 0 bases, with 11 bases left in between. CDR1 SGHKS and CDR2 YYEKEE come from the germline V gene (reference sequence). DNA of the CDR3: TGTGCCAGCAGCGTCGGACAGAGCTCCTATAATTCACCCCTCCACTTT. It specifies CASSVGQSSYNSPLHF.

The chain employs TRBV20-1 and TRBJ1-3; D unresolved. Germline CDR1 reads DFQATT; CDR2 reads SNEGSKA (reference sequence). The V gene lost 6 bases and the J gene lost 9 bases, with 15 bases spanning the gap. This CDR3 comprises 12 residues. CDR3: CSARTAGTTIYF. The CDR3 DNA sequence: TGCAGTGCCCGGACTGCAGGTACCACCATATATTTT.

The sample holds a few counts of this clonotype. The DNA of the CDR3 is TGTGCCAGCAGGGGGGGCCGGGCTGAAGCTTTCTTT. The encoded protein is CASRGGRAEAFF. The chain recombines TRBV12-3 or TRBV12-4 with TRBJ1-1; possibly TRBD1 for D (6 bases). CDR3 length: 12 amino acids. Between the trimmed V and J ends, which lost 6 bases and 6 bases, there was a span of 11 bases.

This clonotype was seen only a few times. CDR3 sequence: CASSLTPDSSTEAFF. In DNA form, the CDR3 reads TGTGCCAGCAGCTTAACCCCGGATTCCAGCACTGAAGCTTTCTTT. The rearrangement links TRBV5-5 to TRBJ1-1; unclear D gene. The V end was cut by 2 bases, the J end by 4 bases, with 15 bases between. The V gene's germline CDR1 is SGHKS and CDR2 YYEKEE (reference sequence). The CDR3 spans 15 residues.

The chain carries TRBV5-6 and TRBJ2-2; 8 bases are shared with TRBD1. CDR1 is SGHDT and CDR2 is YYEEEE in the germline V gene. CDR3 length: 14 amino acids. With 5 bases clipped from V and 1 base from J, the junction kept 1 base outside the gene matches. This CDR3 reads CASRQGENTGELFF. CDR3 sequence (DNA): TGTGCCAGCAGACAGGGGGAGAACACCGGGGAGCTGTTTTTT.

In its sample, this clonotype was seen a few times. This chain uses TRBV12-3 or TRBV12-4 with TRBJ1-1; D gene ambiguous. The CDR3 is made up of 14 amino acids. Trimming took off 4 bases at V and 0 bases at J, with 9 bases between the two ends. This chain's CDR3 is CASSWVQLNTEAFF. The DNA of the CDR3 is TGTGCCAGCAGTTGGGTACAGCTGAACACTGAAGCTTTCTTT.

This clonotype appeared a few times. The genes are TRBV14 and TRBJ2-5; unclear D gene. Germline CDR1 and CDR2: SGHDN and FVKESK. The CDR3 covers 12 residues. Deletions cut 0 bases from V and 6 bases from J, with 5 bases between. This CDR3 reads CASSQEVQTQYF. As DNA, the CDR3 is TGTGCCAGCAGCCAAGAGGTCCAGACCCAGTACTTC.

This clonotype was counted once. The rearrangement links TRBV12-3 or TRBV12-4 to TRBJ2-1; D might be TRBD1 or TRBD2, each matching 6 bases. Trimming took 8 bases from V and 0 from J, leaving 11 bases between them. The CDR3 is made up of 14 amino acids. The CDR3 reads CASLGGSSYNEQFF. The CDR3 DNA is TGTGCCAGCCTAGGGGGGAGCTCCTACAATGAGCAGTTCTTC.

The J gene is TRBJ1-1, the V gene TRBV7-8; no clear D. The germline V gene has CDR1 SGHVS and CDR2 FQNEAQ. Trimming stripped 6 bases from V and 7 bases from J, with 9 bases between. CDR3 length: 11 residues. The DNA of the CDR3 is TGTGCCAGCAGACCCCCAGGTGAAGCTTTCTTT. This gives the protein CASRPPGEAFF.

The gene calls are TRBV4-2 and TRBJ1-1; unclear D gene. V dropped 0 bases and J dropped 0 bases, with 11 bases sitting between them. This CDR3 has 16 residues. CDR1 LGHNA and CDR2 YNFKEQ come from the germline V gene. Written as DNA, the CDR3 is TGTGCCAGCAGCCAAGAGTCGAGCTTACTGAACACTGAAGCTTTCTTT. Translated: CASSQESSLLNTEAFF.

The rearrangement links TRBV6-5 to TRBJ1-4; the match to TRBD1 covers 8 bases. The germline V gene has CDR1 MNHEY and CDR2 SVGAGI. CDR3 size: 16 residues. J gave up 1 base and V 5 bases, and 6 bases lay outside the gene matches. CDR3 region: CASSRLRGRTNEKLFF. For the CDR3, the DNA is TGTGCCAGCAGTAGACTCAGGGGGCGAACTAATGAAAAACTGTTTTTT.

V is TRBV5-1 and J is TRBJ2-2, with a tentative D call TRBD1 (6 bases). CDR1 and CDR2 (germline): SGHRS, YFSETQ. Trimming stripped 2 bases from V and 6 bases from J, with 14 bases between. CDR3 length: 15 residues. CDR3 sequence: CASSLTPGVPGELFF. The CDR3 DNA is TGCGCCAGCAGCTTAACCCCAGGGGTTCCCGGGGAGCTGTTTTTT.

This clonotype appeared a single time. The chain couples TRBV29-1 to TRBJ2-2, with TRBD2 identical over 8 bases. In germline, CDR1 is SQVTM, CDR2 ANQGSEA. V shed 6 bases and J 9 bases; nucleotides not matched to a gene: 9. The CDR3 totals 13 residues. The CDR3 bases are TGCAGCGTGGAGGGACTAGGGGACCGGGAGCTGTTTTTT. Its translation is CSVEGLGDRELFF.

V is TRBV4-3 and J is TRBJ2-3; 13 nucleotides match TRBD2. The CDR3 runs to 18 residues. Germline V CDR1 and CDR2: LGHNA, YSLEER. After removal of 0 bases from V and 6 bases from J, the junction contained 9 bases not matched to a gene. The CDR3: CASSQDRVTSGRSDTQYF. CDR3 in DNA: TGCGCCAGCAGCCAAGATCGGGTGACTAGCGGGAGGTCGGATACGCAGTATTTT.